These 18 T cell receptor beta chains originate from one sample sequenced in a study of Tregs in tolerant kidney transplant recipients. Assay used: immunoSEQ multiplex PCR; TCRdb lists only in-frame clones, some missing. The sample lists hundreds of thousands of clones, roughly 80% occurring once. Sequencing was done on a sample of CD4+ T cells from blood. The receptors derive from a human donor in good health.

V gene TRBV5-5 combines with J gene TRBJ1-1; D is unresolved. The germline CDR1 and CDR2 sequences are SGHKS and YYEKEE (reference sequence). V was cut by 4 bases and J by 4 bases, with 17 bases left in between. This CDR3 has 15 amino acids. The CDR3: CASSPSAGRRTEAFF. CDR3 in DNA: TGTGCCAGCAGCCCGTCTGCCGGACGGCGCACTGAAGCTTTCTTT. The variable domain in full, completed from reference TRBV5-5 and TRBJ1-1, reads DAGVTQSPTHLIKTRGQQVTLRCSPISGHKSVSWYQQVLGQGPQFIFQYYEKEERGRGNFPDRFSARQFPNYSSELNVNALLLGDSALYLCASSPSAGRRTEAFFGQGTRLTVV.

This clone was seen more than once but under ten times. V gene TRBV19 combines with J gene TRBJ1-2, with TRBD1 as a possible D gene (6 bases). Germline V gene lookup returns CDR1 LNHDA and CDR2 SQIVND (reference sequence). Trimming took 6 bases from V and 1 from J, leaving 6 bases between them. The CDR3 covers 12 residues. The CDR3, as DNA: TGTGCCAGTAGGGACAGTAACTATGGCTACACCTTC. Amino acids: CASRDSNYGYTF.

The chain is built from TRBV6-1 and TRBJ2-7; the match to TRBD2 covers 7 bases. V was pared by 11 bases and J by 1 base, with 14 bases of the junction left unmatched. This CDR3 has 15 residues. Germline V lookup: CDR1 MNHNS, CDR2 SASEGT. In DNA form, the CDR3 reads TGTGCCGGAAGGATGTACGGGAGGTCGTCCTACGAGCAGTACTTC. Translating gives CAGRMYGRSSYEQYF.

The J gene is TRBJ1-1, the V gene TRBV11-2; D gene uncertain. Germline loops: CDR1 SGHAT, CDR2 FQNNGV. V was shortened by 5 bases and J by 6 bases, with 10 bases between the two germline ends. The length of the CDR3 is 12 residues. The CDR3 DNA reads TGTGCCAGCAGCCCCCAACTTCCTGAAGCTTTCTTT. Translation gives CASSPQLPEAFF. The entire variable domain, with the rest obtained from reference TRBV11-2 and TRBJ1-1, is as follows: EAGVAQSPRYKIIEKRQSVAFWCNPISGHATLYWYQQILGQGPKLLIQFQNNGVVDDSQLPKDRFSAERLKGVDSTLKIQPAKLEDSAVYLCASSPQLPEAFFGQGTRLTVV.

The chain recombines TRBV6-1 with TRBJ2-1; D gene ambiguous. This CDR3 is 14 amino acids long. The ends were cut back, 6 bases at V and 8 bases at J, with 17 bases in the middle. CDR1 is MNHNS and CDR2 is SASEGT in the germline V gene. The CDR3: CASSIVRVTDEQFF. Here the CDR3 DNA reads TGTGCCAGCAGCATCGTCCGGGTCACGGATGAGCAGTTCTTC.

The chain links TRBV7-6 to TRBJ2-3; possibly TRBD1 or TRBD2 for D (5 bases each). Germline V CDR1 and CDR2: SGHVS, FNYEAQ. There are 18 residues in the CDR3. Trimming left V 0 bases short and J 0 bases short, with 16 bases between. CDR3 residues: CASSLAVGTTFSTDTQYF. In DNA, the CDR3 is TGTGCCAGCAGCTTAGCGGTCGGGACGACCTTTAGCACAGATACGCAGTATTTT.

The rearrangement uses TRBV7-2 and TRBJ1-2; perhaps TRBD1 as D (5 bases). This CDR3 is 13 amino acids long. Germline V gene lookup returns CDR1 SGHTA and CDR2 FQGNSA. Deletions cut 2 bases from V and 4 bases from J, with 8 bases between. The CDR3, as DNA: TGTGCCAGCAGCTTACAGGGAGGCTATGGCTACACCTTC. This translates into CASSLQGGYGYTF.

The CDR3 spells CASSSNRGDTTEAFF. In DNA, the CDR3 is TGTGCCAGCAGTTCCAACAGGGGAGATACCACTGAAGCTTTCTTT. This chain uses TRBV6-6 with TRBJ1-1; 7 nucleotides line up with TRBD1. The germline gives CDR1 MNHNY, CDR2 SVGAGI (reference sequence). V was pared by 4 bases and J by 4 bases, with 9 bases of the junction left unmatched. CDR3 length: 15 residues.

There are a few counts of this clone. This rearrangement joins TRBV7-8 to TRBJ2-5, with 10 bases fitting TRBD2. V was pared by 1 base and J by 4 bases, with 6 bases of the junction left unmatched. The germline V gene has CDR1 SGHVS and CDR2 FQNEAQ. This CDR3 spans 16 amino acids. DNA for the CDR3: TGTGCCAGCAGCTTAGGAGGGACTAGCGTTGGAGAGACCCAGTACTTC. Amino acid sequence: CASSLGGTSVGETQYF.

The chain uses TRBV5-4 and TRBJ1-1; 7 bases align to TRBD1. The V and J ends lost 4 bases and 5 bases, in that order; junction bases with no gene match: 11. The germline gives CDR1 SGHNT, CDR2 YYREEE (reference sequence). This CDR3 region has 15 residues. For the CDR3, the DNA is TGTGCCAGCAGCATGATACAGGGGAGTCGGACTGAAGCTTTCTTT. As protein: CASSMIQGSRTEAFF. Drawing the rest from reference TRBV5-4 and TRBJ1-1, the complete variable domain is ETGVTQSPTHLIKTRGQQVTLRCSSQSGHNTVSWYQQALGQGPQFIFQYYREEENGRGNFPPRFSGLQFPNYSSELNVNALELDDSALYLCASSMIQGSRTEAFFGQGTRLTVV.

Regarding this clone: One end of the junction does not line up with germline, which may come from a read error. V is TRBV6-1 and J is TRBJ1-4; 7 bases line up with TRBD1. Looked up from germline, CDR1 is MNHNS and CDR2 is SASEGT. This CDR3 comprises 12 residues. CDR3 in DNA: TGTGCCAGCAGTGAAGCGCGACAGGGCATGGGCTTT. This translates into CASSEARQGMGF.

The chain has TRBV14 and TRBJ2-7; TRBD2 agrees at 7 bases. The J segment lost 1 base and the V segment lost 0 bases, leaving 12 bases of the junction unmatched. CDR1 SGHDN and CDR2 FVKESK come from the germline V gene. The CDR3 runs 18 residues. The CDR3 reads CASSQEFSWGGGSYEQYF. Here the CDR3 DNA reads TGTGCCAGCAGCCAAGAATTCTCTTGGGGGGGAGGTTCCTACGAGCAGTACTTC.

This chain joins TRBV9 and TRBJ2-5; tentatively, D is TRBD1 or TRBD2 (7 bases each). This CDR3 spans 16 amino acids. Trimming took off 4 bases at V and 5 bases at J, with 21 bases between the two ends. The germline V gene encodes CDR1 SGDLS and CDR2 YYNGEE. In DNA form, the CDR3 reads TGTGCCAGCAGCACAACCTATCAGGGGGGGGCGGAGACCCAGTACTTC. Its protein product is CASSTTYQGGAETQYF.

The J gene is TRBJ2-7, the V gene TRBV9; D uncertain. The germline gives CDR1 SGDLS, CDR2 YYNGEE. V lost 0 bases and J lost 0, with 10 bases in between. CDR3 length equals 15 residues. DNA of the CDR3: TGTGCCAGCAGCGTAGGGGCAGGAACCTCCTACGAGCAGTACTTC. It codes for CASSVGAGTSYEQYF.

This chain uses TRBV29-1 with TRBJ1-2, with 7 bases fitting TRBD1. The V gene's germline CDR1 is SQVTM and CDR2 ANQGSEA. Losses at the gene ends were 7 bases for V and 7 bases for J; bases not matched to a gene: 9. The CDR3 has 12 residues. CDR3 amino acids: CSAAWGQIGYTF. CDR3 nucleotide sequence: TGCAGCGCTGCTTGGGGACAGATTGGCTACACCTTC.

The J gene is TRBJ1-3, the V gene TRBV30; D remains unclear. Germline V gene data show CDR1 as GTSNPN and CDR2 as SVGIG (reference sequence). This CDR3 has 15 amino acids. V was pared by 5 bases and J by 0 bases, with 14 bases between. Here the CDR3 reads CAWAPDLNSGNTIYF. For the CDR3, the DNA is TGTGCCTGGGCCCCCGACCTAAACTCTGGAAACACCATATATTTT. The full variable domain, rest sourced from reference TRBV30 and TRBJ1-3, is SQTIHQWPATLVQPVGSPLSLECTVEGTSNPNLYWYRQAAGRGLQLLFYSVGIGQISSEVPQNLSASRPQDRQFILSSKKLLLSDSGFYLCAWAPDLNSGNTIYFGEGSWLTVV.

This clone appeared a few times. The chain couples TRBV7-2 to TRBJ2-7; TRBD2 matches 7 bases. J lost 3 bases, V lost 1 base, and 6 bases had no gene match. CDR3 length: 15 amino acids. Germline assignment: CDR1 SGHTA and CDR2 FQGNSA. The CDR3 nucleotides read TGTGCCAGCAGCTTAGGCGGGAGAGGATACTACGAGCAGTACTTC. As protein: CASSLGGRGYYEQYF.

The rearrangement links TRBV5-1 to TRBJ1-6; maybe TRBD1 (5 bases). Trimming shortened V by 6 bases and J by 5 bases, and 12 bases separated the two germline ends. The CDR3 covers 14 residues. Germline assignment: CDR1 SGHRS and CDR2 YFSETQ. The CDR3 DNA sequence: TGCGCCAGCACCCGGGGGAGGGATAATTCACCCCTCCACTTT. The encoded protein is CASTRGRDNSPLHF.